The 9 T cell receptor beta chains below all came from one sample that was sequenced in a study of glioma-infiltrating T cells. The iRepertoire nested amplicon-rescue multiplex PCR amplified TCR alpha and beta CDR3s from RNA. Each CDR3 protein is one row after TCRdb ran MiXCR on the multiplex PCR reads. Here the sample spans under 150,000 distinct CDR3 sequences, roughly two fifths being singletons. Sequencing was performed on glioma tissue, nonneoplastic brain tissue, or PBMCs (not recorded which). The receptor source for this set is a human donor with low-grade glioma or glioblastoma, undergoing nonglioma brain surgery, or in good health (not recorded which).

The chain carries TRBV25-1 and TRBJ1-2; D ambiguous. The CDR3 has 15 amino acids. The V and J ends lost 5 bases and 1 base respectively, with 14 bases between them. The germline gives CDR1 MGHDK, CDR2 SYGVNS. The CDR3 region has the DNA TGTGCCAGCAGTCCCCCCGGACCGAGTAACTATGGCTACACCTTC. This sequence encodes CASSPPGPSNYGYTF.

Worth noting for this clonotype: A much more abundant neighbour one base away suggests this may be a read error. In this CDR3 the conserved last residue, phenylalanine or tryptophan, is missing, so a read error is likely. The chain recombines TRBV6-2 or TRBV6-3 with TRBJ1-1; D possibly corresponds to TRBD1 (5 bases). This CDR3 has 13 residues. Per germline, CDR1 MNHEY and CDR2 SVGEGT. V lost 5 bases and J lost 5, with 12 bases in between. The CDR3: CASSTTRETEAFL. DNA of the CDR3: TGTGCCAGCAGTACGACCAGGGAGACTGAAGCTTTCCTT.

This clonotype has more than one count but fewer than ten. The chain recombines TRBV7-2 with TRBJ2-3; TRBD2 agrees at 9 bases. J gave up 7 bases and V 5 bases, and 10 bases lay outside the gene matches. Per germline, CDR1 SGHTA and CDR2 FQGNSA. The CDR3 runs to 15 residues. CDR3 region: CASSPIELAGNTQYF. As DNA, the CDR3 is TGTGCCAGCAGCCCTATCGAGCTAGCGGGGAATACGCAGTATTTT.

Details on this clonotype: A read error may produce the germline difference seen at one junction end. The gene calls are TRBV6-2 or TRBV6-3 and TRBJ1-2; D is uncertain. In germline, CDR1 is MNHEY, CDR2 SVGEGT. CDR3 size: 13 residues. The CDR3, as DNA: TGTGCCAGCAGTTTTGGAGGTTTCGCCGGCTGCACCTTC. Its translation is CASSFGGFAGCTF.

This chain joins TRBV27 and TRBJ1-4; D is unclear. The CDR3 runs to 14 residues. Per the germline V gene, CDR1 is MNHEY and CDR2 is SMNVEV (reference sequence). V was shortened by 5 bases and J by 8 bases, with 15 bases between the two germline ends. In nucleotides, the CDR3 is TGTGCCAGCAGTACGAGACCAGTTGGCGAAAAACTGTTTTTT. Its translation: CASSTRPVGEKLFF.

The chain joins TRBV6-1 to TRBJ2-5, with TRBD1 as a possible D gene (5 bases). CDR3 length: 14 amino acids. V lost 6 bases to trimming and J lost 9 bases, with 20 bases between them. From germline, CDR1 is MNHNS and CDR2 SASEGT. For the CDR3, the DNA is TGTGCCAGCAGGATCTCAGGACAAATAAGAGCCCAGTACTTC. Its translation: CASRISGQIRAQYF.

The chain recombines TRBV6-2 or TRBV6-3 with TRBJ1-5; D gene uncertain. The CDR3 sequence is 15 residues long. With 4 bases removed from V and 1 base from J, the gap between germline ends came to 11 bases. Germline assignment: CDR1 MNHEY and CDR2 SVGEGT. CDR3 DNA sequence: TGTGCCAGCAGTTCCACTTGGGCAAGCAATCAGCCCCAGCATTTT. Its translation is CASSSTWASNQPQHF.

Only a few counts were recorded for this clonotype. CDR3 sequence reads: CSAFRDRVFGDTQYF. As DNA, the CDR3 is TGCAGTGCTTTCCGGGACAGGGTTTTTGGAGATACGCAGTATTTT. The V gene is TRBV20-1, the J gene TRBJ2-3; TRBD1 agrees at 9 bases. Trimming cost V 5 bases and J 5 bases; bases outside gene matches: 11. Germline loops: CDR1 DFQATT, CDR2 SNEGSKA (reference sequence). The CDR3 length is 15 residues.

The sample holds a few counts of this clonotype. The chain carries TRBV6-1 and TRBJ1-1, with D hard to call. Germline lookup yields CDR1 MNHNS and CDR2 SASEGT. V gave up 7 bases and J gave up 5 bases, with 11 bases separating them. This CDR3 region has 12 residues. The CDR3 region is CASTKDRTEAFF. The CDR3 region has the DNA TGTGCCAGCACAAAGGATCGGACTGAAGCTTTCTTT.